This TCR beta chain was sequenced during a study of OX40 agonist ivuxolimab in advanced cancers. The overall study: Patient treatment consisted of intravenous ivuxolimab administration every 2 weeks at 0.01 to 10 mg/kg. Study results and caveats: At 0.1 to 3.0 mg/kg and by week 6, CD4+ and CD8+ T cells in the blood had expanded clonally.

With 4 bases clipped from V and 2 bases from J, the junction kept 5 bases outside the gene matches. The CDR3 runs to 15 residues. Per the germline V gene, CDR1 is SGHVS and CDR2 is FNYEAQ. About this clone: Its antigen remains unidentified.

TCRdb keeps only in-frame clones here, not all; method: immunoSEQ multiplex PCR. The sample shows some 14,000 clones, 80% of them seen only once. The rearrangement links TRBV7-6 to TRBJ1-2; 9 nucleotides agree with TRBD1. The sequencing here drew on CD4+ or CD8+ T cells sorted from blood, taken in a trial of the OX40 agonist ivuxolimab. This sequence originates from an adult with an advanced solid tumor such as melanoma, head and neck, liver or kidney cancer. The CDR3 region is CASSSGQGTNYGYTF. Written as DNA, the CDR3 is TGTGCCAGCAGCTCCGGACAGGGGACAAACTATGGCTACACCTTC.